The 30 T cell receptor beta chains reported below all come from one sample, sequenced in a study of identical twins. TCRdb used MiXCR to reprocess the 5' RACE reads, holding one entry per CDR3 protein. The sample holds approximately 890,000 distinct CDR3 sequences; 9% to 15% are singletons and the top ten take 1.5% to 2%. This sample was shared with a second study, whose subject was yellow fever vaccine responses in identical twins.

Sequencing was done on a sample of PBMCs. The receptors derive from a young woman in good health.

The chain uses TRBV20-1 and TRBJ2-5; no firm D call. Germline V gene sequence: CDR1 DFQATT, CDR2 SNEGSKA (reference sequence). The CDR3 has 14 residues. V was cut by 0 bases and J by 4 bases, with 12 bases left in between. Written as DNA, the CDR3 is TGCAGTGCTAGAGATCCAGTTAGGGCAGAGACCCAGTACTTC. It translates to CSARDPVRAETQYF.

This clonotype has at least ten counts. The chain combines TRBV28 with TRBJ2-7, with TRBD1 matching over 7 bases. The germline V gene has CDR1 MDHEN and CDR2 SYDVKM. V shed 6 bases and J 0 bases; nucleotides not matched to a gene: 8. CDR3 length: 15 residues. CDR3: CASRYGQAGSYEQYF. The CDR3 nucleotides read TGTGCCAGCAGGTACGGACAGGCGGGCTCCTACGAGCAGTACTTC.

The V gene is TRBV5-5, the J gene TRBJ1-2, with D tentatively TRBD1 (6 bases). Trimming took off 2 bases at V and 4 bases at J, with 18 bases between the two ends. The CDR3 is 16 amino acids. The germline CDR1 and CDR2 sequences are SGHKS and YYEKEE (reference sequence). For the CDR3, the DNA is TGTGCCAGCAGCTTAACAGGGTCCCCGGAGGGCTATGGCTACACCTTC. It codes for CASSLTGSPEGYGYTF.

This clonotype was seen many times. This chain links TRBV2 with TRBJ1-4; no firm D call. Trimming removed 4 bases from V and 0 bases from J, with 9 bases in between. Germline CDR1 SNHLY, CDR2 FYNNEI. This CDR3 region has 15 residues. In DNA, the CDR3 is TGTGCCAGCAGTGTATCCGGTGCAACTAATGAAAAACTGTTTTTT. Its translation is CASSVSGATNEKLFF.

The V call is TRBV19, the J call TRBJ1-6; 7 positions match TRBD1. The CDR3 totals 14 residues. Trimming removed 2 bases from V and 7 bases from J; junction bases left unmatched: 2. CDR1 is LNHDA, CDR2 SQIVND, per germline (reference sequence). CDR3 region: CASSISTGNSPLHF. The CDR3, as DNA: TGTGCCAGTAGTATATCGACAGGGAATTCACCCCTCCACTTT.

This clonotype appeared many times. This chain links TRBV3-1 with TRBJ2-3; D might be TRBD1 (6 bases). Per germline, CDR1 LGHDT and CDR2 YNNKEL (reference sequence). V was clipped by 3 bases and J by 2 bases, with 15 bases between them. This CDR3 is built from 16 residues. The CDR3 DNA follows: TGTGCCAGCAGCCAGTTTAGCAGGGGCCTCACAGATACGCAGTATTTT. Protein product: CASSQFSRGLTDTQYF.

This clonotype was found many times. V and J are TRBV12-3 or TRBV12-4 and TRBJ1-1, with D unclear. The CDR3 spans 14 residues. V lost 7 bases, J lost 1 base, and 13 bases lay in between. The DNA of the CDR3 is TGTGCCAGCACCCAAGGACGGAAGAACACTGAAGCTTTCTTT. It codes for CASTQGRKNTEAFF.

This clonotype showed up many times. CDR3 sequence (DNA): TGTGCCAGCAGCTTGGGCCGGGACAGGGCATCCTACGAGCAGTACGTC. It translates to CASSLGRDRASYEQYV. The chain carries TRBV5-5 and TRBJ2-7; TRBD1 aligns across 9 bases. Germline V gene data show CDR1 as SGHKS and CDR2 as YYEKEE (reference sequence). V shed 0 bases, J shed 1 base, and the junction held 5 bases outside the gene matches. There are 16 residues in the CDR3.

The sample holds a few counts of this clonotype. The rearrangement joins TRBV29-1 to TRBJ2-1, with TRBD2 matching over 8 bases. This CDR3 has 13 amino acids. Germline CDR1 SQVTM, CDR2 ANQGSEA. Trimming at V came to 3 bases and at J to 7 bases, leaving 5 bases not matched to a gene. As DNA, the CDR3 is TGCAGCGTTGAGACTAGCGCGGGAAATGAGCAGTTCTTC. This gives the protein CSVETSAGNEQFF.

This clonotype showed up many times. The chain is built from TRBV20-1 and TRBJ1-5; D gene uncertain. There are 13 residues in the CDR3. Germline lookup yields CDR1 DFQATT and CDR2 SNEGSKA (reference sequence). V lost 3 bases and J 4 bases, leaving 10 bases between the germline ends. The CDR3 is CSASRGGNQPQHF. For the CDR3, the DNA is TGCAGTGCTAGTCGGGGAGGAAATCAGCCCCAGCATTTT.

A word on this clonotype: Just one base apart from a much larger clone, this may be a read error. V and J are TRBV10-3 and TRBJ2-7, with D perhaps matching TRBD1 (5 bases). This CDR3 has 16 residues. Germline values: CDR1 ENHRY, CDR2 SYGVKD. V lost 4 bases to trimming and J lost 6 bases, with 22 bases between them. The CDR3 region has the DNA TGTGCCATCAGTGTAGGTGCGACAGCCAGCGCCTTCGAGCAGTACGTC. Protein product: CAISVGATASAFEQYV.

This clonotype was counted between two and nine times. The gene calls are TRBV6-2 or TRBV6-3 and TRBJ1-1, with 7 bases that match TRBD1. The germline V gene encodes CDR1 MNHEY and CDR2 SVGEGT. V was pared by 6 bases and J by 7 bases, with 5 bases of the junction left unmatched. The CDR3 is made up of 12 amino acids. CDR3 sequence: CASRRQGIEAFF. In DNA, the CDR3 is TGTGCCAGCAGACGACAGGGAATTGAAGCTTTCTTT.

This clonotype was found a few times. In DNA form, the CDR3 reads TGTGCCAGCAAACCCGGAGGGGTTGGATCACCCCTCCACTTT. It encodes CASKPGGVGSPLHF. The V gene is TRBV2, the J gene TRBJ1-6; possibly TRBD1 for D (5 bases). CDR1 is SNHLY and CDR2 is FYNNEI in the germline V gene. V dropped 7 bases and J dropped 10 bases, with 17 bases sitting between them. The CDR3 is made up of 14 amino acids. Full variable domain (rest looked up from reference TRBV2 and TRBJ1-6): EPEVTQTPSHQVTQMGQEVILRCVPISNHLYFYWYRQILGQKVEFLVSFYNNEISEKSEIFDDQFSVERPDGSNFTLKIRSTKLEDSAMYFCASKPGGVGSPLHFGNGTRLTVT.

This clonotype was detected ten times or more. The rearrangement uses TRBV12-3 or TRBV12-4 and TRBJ1-2; TRBD1 matches at 9 bases. The CDR3 loop spans 14 amino acids. The J segment lost 5 bases and the V segment lost 5 bases, leaving 6 bases of the junction unmatched. CDR3 bases: TGTGCCAGCAGTACACAGGGGGCGATTTATGGCTACACCTTC. It yields the protein CASSTQGAIYGYTF.

The gene calls are TRBV20-1 and TRBJ2-1; D is perhaps TRBD1 (8 bases). The germline CDR1 and CDR2 sequences are DFQATT and SNEGSKA (reference sequence). The CDR3 has 14 residues. The V gene lost 3 bases and the J gene lost 8 bases, with 17 bases spanning the gap. CDR3 protein: CSASSDRAGDEQFF. CDR3 sequence (DNA): TGCAGTGCTAGCTCGGACAGGGCGGGGGATGAGCAGTTCTTC.

J is TRBJ2-7 and V is TRBV7-2; D tentatively reads TRBD1 or TRBD2 (6 bases each). V lost 3 bases to trimming and J lost 2 bases, with 14 bases between them. The CDR3 is 15 amino acids. Germline-derived CDR1 and CDR2 are SGHTA and FQGNSA. As DNA, the CDR3 is TGTGCCAGCAGCTTCATTAGGGGGGACACCTACGAGCAGTACTTC. Encoded protein: CASSFIRGDTYEQYF.

This clonotype was observed a handful of times. The chain has TRBV25-1 and TRBJ2-7; 9 bases line up with TRBD2. The CDR3 totals 16 residues. CDR1 and CDR2 from the germline V gene are MGHDK and SYGVNS. The trim removed 1 base at V and 1 base at J, leaving 5 bases unmatched. The CDR3 here is CASSESGLAGSYEQYF. In nucleotides, the CDR3 is TGTGCCAGCAGTGAATCCGGCCTAGCGGGGTCCTACGAGCAGTACTTC.

A few counts support this clonotype. The CDR3 DNA follows: TGTGCCAGCTCACCACGGATTTCCAGGACGGAGAACTATGGCTACACCTTC. Its protein product is CASSPRISRTENYGYTF. This chain uses TRBV18 with TRBJ1-2; D gene ambiguous. Trimming pared 1 base from V and 2 bases from J, leaving 17 bases between. Germline V gene lookup returns CDR1 KGHSH and CDR2 LQKENI. CDR3 length: 17 residues.

This clonotype was picked up a small number of times. The genes are TRBV5-1 and TRBJ1-2, with a possible D match to TRBD1 (5 bases). The CDR3 has 14 residues. CDR1 is SGHRS, CDR2 YFSETQ, per germline. Trimming pared 5 bases from V and 4 bases from J, leaving 15 bases between. CDR3 bases: TGCGCCAGCAGACCCGTGACAGATTCCTATGGCTACACCTTC. Protein: CASRPVTDSYGYTF.

The chain links TRBV28 to TRBJ2-3; 7 positions agree with TRBD2. V dropped 11 bases and J dropped 3; count of bases not matched to a gene: 8. The V gene's germline CDR1 is MDHEN and CDR2 SYDVKM. The CDR3 extends over 13 amino acids. In DNA, the CDR3 is TGTGCCTCCGCCAAGGGAGGGACAGATACGCAGTATTTT. This translates into CASAKGGTDTQYF.

V usage is TRBV3-1 and J usage is TRBJ2-3; D is undetermined. The V end lost 1 base, the J end lost 4 bases, and 12 bases lay between the germline ends. The CDR3 runs 15 residues. Germline CDR1 and CDR2: LGHDT and YNNKEL (reference sequence). The CDR3 reads CASSQAPVSSDTQYF. The DNA for the CDR3 is TGTGCCAGCAGCCAAGCCCCAGTCTCCTCAGATACGCAGTATTTT.

This clonotype was recorded a few times. V and J are TRBV7-9 and TRBJ1-1; the D gene is possibly TRBD1 (5 bases). Trimming took 3 bases from V and 1 from J, leaving 9 bases between them. The CDR3 loop spans 14 amino acids. The V gene's germline CDR1 is SEHNR and CDR2 FQNEAQ (reference sequence). The CDR3 nucleotides read TGTGCCAGCAGCTTCGACACAGGGAACACTGAAGCTTTCTTT. Amino acid sequence: CASSFDTGNTEAFF. Full variable domain (rest looked up from reference TRBV7-9 and TRBJ1-1): DTGVSQNPRHKITKRGQNVTFRCDPISEHNRLYWYRQTLGQGPEFLTYFQNEAQLEKSRLLSDRFSAERPKGSFSTLEIQRTEQGDSAMYLCASSFDTGNTEAFFGQGTRLTVV.

This chain joins TRBV19 and TRBJ2-1; D is possibly TRBD2 (5 bases). CDR3 size: 14 residues. CDR1 and CDR2 from the germline V gene are LNHDA and SQIVND (reference sequence). V lost 7 bases and J lost 5, with 15 bases in between. CDR3 sequence reads: CASTKGGYNNEQFF. In nucleotides, the CDR3 is TGTGCCAGTACGAAAGGCGGGTACAACAATGAGCAGTTCTTC.

In this sample, this clonotype turned up a few times. The chain combines TRBV24-1 with TRBJ1-1; D call uncertain. The V end was cut by 3 bases, the J end by 3 bases, with 7 bases between. The germline V gene encodes CDR1 KGHDR and CDR2 SFDVKD. The CDR3 has 13 residues. The CDR3 loop is CATSDAAYTEAFF. CDR3 DNA: TGTGCCACCAGTGATGCGGCTTACACTGAAGCTTTCTTT.

This clonotype has more than one count but fewer than ten. CDR3 in amino acids: CASIAGHEQFF. DNA for the CDR3: TGTGCCAGCATCGCAGGACATGAGCAGTTCTTC. This chain connects TRBV2 to TRBJ2-1, with D hard to call. Germline V gives CDR1 SNHLY, CDR2 FYNNEI. V shed 7 bases and J shed 8 bases, with 9 bases lying between them. This CDR3 comprises 11 residues.

The rearrangement uses TRBV12-3 or TRBV12-4 and TRBJ2-1; the match to TRBD2 covers 9 bases. Trimming at V came to 6 bases and at J to 9 bases, leaving 6 bases not matched to a gene. The CDR3 runs 13 residues. The CDR3 DNA is TGTGCCAGCAGCACCGCGACTAGCGGTGAGCAGTTCTTC. It is translated as CASSTATSGEQFF.

The chain has TRBV6-1 and TRBJ1-1; maybe TRBD1 (6 bases). Looked up from germline, CDR1 is MNHNS and CDR2 is SASEGT. The CDR3 sequence is 14 residues long. V was cut by 6 bases and J by 4 bases, with 15 bases left in between. CDR3 residues: CASRPTGMGTEAFF. DNA of the CDR3: TGTGCCAGCAGACCCACAGGGATGGGCACTGAAGCTTTCTTT.

This clonotype appeared a few times. J is TRBJ2-7 and V is TRBV18; 7 bases are a match to TRBD1. In germline, CDR1 is KGHSH, CDR2 LQKENI. There are 13 residues in the CDR3. V shed 6 bases and J 3 bases; nucleotides not matched to a gene: 5. In DNA form, the CDR3 reads TGTGCCAGCTCCCCTGGGACAGACTACGAGCAGTACGTC. Protein: CASSPGTDYEQYV.

This clonotype came up a few times. This chain uses TRBV3-1 with TRBJ2-1; TRBD1 is a possible D gene (6 bases). CDR1 LGHDT and CDR2 YNNKEL come from the germline V gene (reference sequence). With 3 bases removed from V and 0 bases from J, the gap between germline ends came to 9 bases. The CDR3 extends over 15 amino acids. CDR3 protein: CASSHQQGSYNEQFF. CDR3 nucleotide sequence: TGTGCCAGCAGCCACCAACAGGGCTCCTACAATGAGCAGTTCTTC.

V gene TRBV18 combines with J gene TRBJ2-3, with 10 positions matching TRBD2. Germline V gene data show CDR1 as KGHSH and CDR2 as LQKENI. CDR3 length equals 16 residues. The ends lost 4 bases at V and 5 bases at J; junction bases unmatched: 9. In nucleotides, the CDR3 is TGTGCCAGCTCACTGGTTCAGCGGGAGGGCCGAGATACGCAGTATTTT. This gives the protein CASSLVQREGRDTQYF.